The clone carrying this TCR beta chain was detected ten times or more. The record originates from a study of patients and donors after allogeneic stem cell transplantation. Using its own MiXCR run on the RT-PCR reads, TCRdb lists one record per CDR3 protein. The sample has more than 20,000 distinct CDR3 sequences, approximately 43% seen once; the top ten hold approximately 84%. This TCR came from a human donor who was either an allogeneic HSCT recipient or a stem cell or donor lymphocyte infusion donor (not recorded which). It is not recorded whose cells these are; they may come from a transplant donor. The specimen was blood, either unsorted or a sorted T cell fraction (not recorded which).

CDR3 region: CASSADLVKNTEAFF. The CDR3 DNA reads TGTGCCAGCAGCGCGGACCTTGTCAAGAACACTGAAGCTTTCTTT. The V call is TRBV5-6, the J call TRBJ1-1, with no clear D. CDR3 length: 15 residues. Trimming removed 4 bases from V and 1 base from J, with 14 bases in between. CDR1 SGHDT and CDR2 YYEEEE come from the germline V gene.